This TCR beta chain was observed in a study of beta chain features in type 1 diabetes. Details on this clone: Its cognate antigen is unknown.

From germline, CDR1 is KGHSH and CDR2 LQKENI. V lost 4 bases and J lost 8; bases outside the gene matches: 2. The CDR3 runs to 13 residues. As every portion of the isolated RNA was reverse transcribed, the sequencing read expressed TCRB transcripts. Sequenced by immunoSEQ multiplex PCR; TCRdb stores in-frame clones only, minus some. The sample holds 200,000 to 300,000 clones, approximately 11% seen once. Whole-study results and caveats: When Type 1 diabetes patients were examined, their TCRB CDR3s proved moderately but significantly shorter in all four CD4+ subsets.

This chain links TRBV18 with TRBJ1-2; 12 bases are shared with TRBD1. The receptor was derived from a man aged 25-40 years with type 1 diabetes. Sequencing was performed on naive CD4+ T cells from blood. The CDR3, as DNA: TGTGCCAGCTCACTGGGACAGGGGGCCGGCTACACCTTC. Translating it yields CASSLGQGAGYTF.